Sequencing of this TCR beta chain was carried out in a study of blood T cell repertoires in COVID-19. The wider study: The samples span acute and convalescent COVID-19 from the United States, Italy and Spain. The cDNA or gDNA used as material had been derived from T cells, B-cell-depleted T cells, or PBMCs.

Source study methods: For nucleated cells, counts were estimated from reference gene primer amplification. TCRdb's table, derived via immunoSEQ multiplex PCR, lists solely in-frame clones and lacks some. Clonal size and the V and J genes are those of that table, whereas D and trimming came from the DNA. Found here are more than 40,000 clones, approximately 83% of them singletons; the top ten hold about 15%. This sequence originates from a human donor in a cohort sampled during active COVID-19. The donor label of this sample is uncertain. Sequencing was done on a sample of peripheral blood.

Here the CDR3 DNA reads TGTGCCAGCAGCTCAACCTGGGGCGGGGGCAATGAGCAGTTCTTC. Translating it yields CASSSTWGGGNEQFF. The chain combines TRBV7-2 with TRBJ2-1; 7 bases map to TRBD2. Germline lookup yields CDR1 SGHTA and CDR2 FQGNSA. Unmatched junction bases numbered 9, after V lost 4 bases and J lost 6 bases. The CDR3 has 15 amino acids.